One TCR beta chain is described in this entry. The antigen remains unidentified. This entry is derived from a study of T cells in Graves' hyperthyroidism and ophthalmopathy. Whole-study findings and limits: The model predicted ophthalmopathy a median roughly 6.5 months before onset.

The CDR3 has 15 amino acids. The germline V gene has CDR1 SGDLS and CDR2 YYNGEE. V was trimmed by 3 bases and J by 0 bases, leaving 11 bases between them. Researchers amplified the TCR beta CDR3 regions from RNA transcripts. An initial round of RT-PCR targeting the TCR CDR3 relied on the HTBI primer set. TCRdb ran MiXCR on the multiplex PCR reads and lists one entry per CDR3 protein. Here the sample spans roughly 360,000 distinct CDR3 sequences, less than 15% being singletons. The J gene is TRBJ2-3, the V gene TRBV9, with a weak D call TRBD2 (6 bases). The TCR sequence derives from a young man with Graves' hyperthyroidism that later progressed to Graves' ophthalmopathy. The sample consisted of blood. The CDR3 here is CASSATSASTDTQYF. In nucleotides, the CDR3 is TGTGCCAGCAGCGCGACTAGTGCTAGCACAGATACGCAGTATTTT.